Following are 10 T cell receptor beta chains from one sample sequenced in a study of shared clonotypes between healthy human individuals. Naive-designated CD8 cells lacked CD45RO, were positively enriched for CCR7, and omitted terminally differentiated effector memory CD45RA+ cells. Produced via immunoSEQ multiplex PCR; TCRdb's table is partial and in-frame only. The repertoire consists of some 2 million clones, with about 95% occurring once and the leading ten covering 0.9% to 1.3%. Source material: naive CD8+ T cells sorted from blood. Every receptor here comes from a man younger than 35 in good health.

This chain connects TRBV7-9 to TRBJ1-2; D is uncertain. This CDR3 has 15 residues. CDR1 is SEHNR, CDR2 FQNEAQ, per germline (reference sequence). V was clipped by 5 bases and J by 3 bases, with 16 bases between them. The CDR3 DNA reads TGTGCCAGCAGCCACCCTTTGGGCCTCGACTATGGCTACACCTTC. It codes for CASSHPLGLDYGYTF.

The chain carries TRBV29-1 and TRBJ2-7, with 8 nucleotides matching TRBD1. The J segment lost 4 bases and the V segment lost 6 bases, leaving 8 bases of the junction unmatched. The CDR3 runs to 13 residues. Germline values: CDR1 SQVTM, CDR2 ANQGSEA. The CDR3 reads CSVRTGIYYEQYF. The DNA for the CDR3 is TGCAGCGTACGGACAGGGATCTATTACGAGCAGTACTTC.

V is TRBV4-1 and J is TRBJ1-4; D might be TRBD1 (5 bases). There are 17 residues in the CDR3. Germline V gene lookup returns CDR1 MGHRA and CDR2 YSYEKL. V was pared by 4 bases and J by 0 bases, with 15 bases between. CDR3: CASSRTTAFATNEKLFF. In nucleotides, the CDR3 is TGCGCCAGCAGCCGCACGACAGCATTTGCAACTAATGAAAAACTGTTTTTT.

The chain couples TRBV30 to TRBJ2-1; 9 positions agree with TRBD1. Looked up from germline, CDR1 is GTSNPN and CDR2 is SVGIG (reference sequence). CDR3 size: 13 residues. Unmatched junction bases numbered 12, after V lost 8 bases and J lost 10 bases. Here the CDR3 DNA reads TGTGCCGGGGACAGGGAAGCGTGGGAGGAGCAGTTCTTC. It translates to CAGDREAWEEQFF.

Turning to this clone: Other DNA sequences in this sample translate to the same CDR3. CDR3 in amino acids: CASSWDRVNTEAFF. Here the CDR3 DNA reads TGTGCCAGCAGCTGGGACAGAGTGAACACTGAAGCTTTCTTT. This rearrangement joins TRBV5-6 to TRBJ1-1; 7 positions match TRBD1. Losses at the gene ends were 3 bases for V and 0 bases for J; bases not matched to a gene: 2. The CDR3 runs to 14 residues. Looked up from germline, CDR1 is SGHDT and CDR2 is YYEEEE.

V gene TRBV27 combines with J gene TRBJ2-3; TRBD2 matches at 8 bases. This CDR3 spans 15 amino acids. The V gene's germline CDR1 is MNHEY and CDR2 SMNVEV (reference sequence). The junction had 8 bases not matched to a gene; V was cut back by 3 bases and J by 6 bases. In DNA form, the CDR3 reads TGTGCCAGCAGTTTGACGGGAGGGTTTTTGGATACGCAGTATTTT. This sequence encodes CASSLTGGFLDTQYF.

J is TRBJ1-4 and V is TRBV28; D remains ambiguous. V lost 5 bases to trimming and J lost 4 bases, with 8 bases between them. Germline V gene sequence: CDR1 MDHEN, CDR2 SYDVKM. The CDR3 covers 13 residues. The CDR3 region has the DNA TGTGCCAGCAGTCAGGTTCTTAATGAAAAACTGTTTTTT. This codes for CASSQVLNEKLFF.

The chain joins TRBV28 to TRBJ1-1, with 9 bases identical to TRBD1. The J segment lost 10 bases and the V segment lost 3 bases, leaving 0 bases of the junction unmatched. This CDR3 comprises 11 residues. Per germline, CDR1 MDHEN and CDR2 SYDVKM. For the CDR3, the DNA is TGTGCCAGCAGTTTGACAGGGGGAGCTTTCTTT. It yields the protein CASSLTGGAFF.

The J gene is TRBJ2-7, the V gene TRBV7-9; TRBD1 aligns across 11 bases. The CDR3 runs 18 residues. V gave up 7 bases and J gave up 0 bases; unmatched junction bases: 14. CDR1 is SEHNR, CDR2 FQNEAQ, per germline (reference sequence). The CDR3 sequence is CASTPGDRGSPGSYEQYF. In DNA, the CDR3 is TGTGCCAGCACCCCGGGGGACAGGGGGTCCCCAGGCTCCTACGAGCAGTACTTC.

The chain employs TRBV13 and TRBJ2-3, with a weak D call TRBD1 (5 bases). The CDR3 runs to 15 residues. Germline CDR1 and CDR2: PRHDT and FYEKMQ (reference sequence). V lost 8 bases and J 2 bases, leaving 17 bases between the germline ends. The CDR3 nucleotides read TGTGCCAGCGGGGTCTCGGACACCTACACAGATACGCAGTATTTT. Translating gives CASGVSDTYTDTQYF. The variable domain in full, with the rest retrieved from reference TRBV13 and TRBJ2-3, is AAGVIQSPRHLIKEKRETATLKCYPIPRHDTVYWYQQGPGQDPQFLISFYEKMQSDKGSIPDRFSAQQFSDYHSELNMSSLELGDSALYFCASGVSDTYTDTQYFGPGTRLTVL.